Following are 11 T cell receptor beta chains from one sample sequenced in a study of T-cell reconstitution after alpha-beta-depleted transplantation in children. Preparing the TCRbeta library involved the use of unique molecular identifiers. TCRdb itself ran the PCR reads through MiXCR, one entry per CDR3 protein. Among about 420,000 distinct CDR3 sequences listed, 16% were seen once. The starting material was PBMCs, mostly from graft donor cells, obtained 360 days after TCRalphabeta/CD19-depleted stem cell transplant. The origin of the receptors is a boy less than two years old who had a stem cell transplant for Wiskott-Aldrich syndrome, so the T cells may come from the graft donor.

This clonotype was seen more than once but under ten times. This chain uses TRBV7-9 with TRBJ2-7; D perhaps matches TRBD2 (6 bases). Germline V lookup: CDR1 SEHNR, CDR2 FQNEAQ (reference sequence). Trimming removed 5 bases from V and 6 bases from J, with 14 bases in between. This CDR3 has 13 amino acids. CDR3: CASSPGLFSEQYF. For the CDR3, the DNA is TGTGCCAGCAGCCCGGGACTCTTCTCCGAGCAGTACTTC.

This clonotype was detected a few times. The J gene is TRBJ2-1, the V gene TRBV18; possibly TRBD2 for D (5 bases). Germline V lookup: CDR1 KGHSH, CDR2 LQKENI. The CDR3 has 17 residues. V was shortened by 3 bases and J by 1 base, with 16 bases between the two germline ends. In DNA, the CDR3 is TGTGCCAGCTCACCCCTAACCGTGTCGGGATCCTACAATGAGCAGTTCTTC. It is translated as CASSPLTVSGSYNEQFF. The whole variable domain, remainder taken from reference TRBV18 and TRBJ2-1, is NAGVMQNPRHLVRRRGQEARLRCSPMKGHSHVYWYRQLPEEGLKFMVYLQKENIIDESGMPKERFSAEFPKEGPSILRIQQVVRGDSAAYFCASSPLTVSGSYNEQFFGPGTRLTVL.

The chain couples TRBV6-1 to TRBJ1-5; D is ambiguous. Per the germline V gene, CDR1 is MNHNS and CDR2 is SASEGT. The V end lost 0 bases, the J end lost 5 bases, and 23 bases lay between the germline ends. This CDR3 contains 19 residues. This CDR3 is CASSEAGWSFGQKDQPQHF. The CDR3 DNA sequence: TGTGCCAGCAGTGAAGCCGGGTGGAGCTTCGGGCAGAAAGATCAGCCCCAGCATTTT.

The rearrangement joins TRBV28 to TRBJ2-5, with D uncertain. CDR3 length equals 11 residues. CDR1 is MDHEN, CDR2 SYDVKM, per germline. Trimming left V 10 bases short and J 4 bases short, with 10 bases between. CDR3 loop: CATMLGETQYF. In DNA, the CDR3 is TGTGCCACCATGCTAGGAGAGACCCAGTACTTC.

The CDR3 protein is CASRNGQGDEQFF. The CDR3 DNA reads TGTGCCAGCAGAAACGGACAGGGCGATGAGCAGTTCTTC. The chain has TRBV12-3 or TRBV12-4 and TRBJ2-1; the match to TRBD1 covers 8 bases. After removal of 6 bases from V and 8 bases from J, the junction contained 6 bases not matched to a gene. This CDR3 spans 13 amino acids.

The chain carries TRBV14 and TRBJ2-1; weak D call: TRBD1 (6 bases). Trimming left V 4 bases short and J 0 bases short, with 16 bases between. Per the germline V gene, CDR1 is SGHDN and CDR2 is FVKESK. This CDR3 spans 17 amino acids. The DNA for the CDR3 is TGTGCCAGCAGCCGCTCAGGGGCCCTAAGCTCCTACAATGAGCAGTTCTTC. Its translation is CASSRSGALSSYNEQFF.

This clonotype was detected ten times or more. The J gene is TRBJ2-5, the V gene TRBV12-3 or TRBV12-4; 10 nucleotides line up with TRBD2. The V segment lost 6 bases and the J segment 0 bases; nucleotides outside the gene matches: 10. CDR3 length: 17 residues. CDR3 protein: CASSPSSGGLYQETQYF. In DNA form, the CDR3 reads TGTGCCAGCAGCCCGAGTAGCGGGGGGTTGTACCAAGAGACCCAGTACTTC.

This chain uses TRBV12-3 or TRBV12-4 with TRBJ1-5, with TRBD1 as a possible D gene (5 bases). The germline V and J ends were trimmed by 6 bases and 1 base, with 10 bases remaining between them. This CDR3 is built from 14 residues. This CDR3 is CASSQTVSNQPQHF. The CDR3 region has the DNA TGTGCCAGCAGCCAGACAGTCAGCAATCAGCCCCAGCATTTT.

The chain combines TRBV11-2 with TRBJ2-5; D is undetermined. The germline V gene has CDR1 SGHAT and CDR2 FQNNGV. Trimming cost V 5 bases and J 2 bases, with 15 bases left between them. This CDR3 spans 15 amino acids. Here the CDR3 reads CASSELHRRQETQYF. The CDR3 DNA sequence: TGTGCCAGCAGCGAATTACATAGAAGGCAAGAGACCCAGTACTTC.

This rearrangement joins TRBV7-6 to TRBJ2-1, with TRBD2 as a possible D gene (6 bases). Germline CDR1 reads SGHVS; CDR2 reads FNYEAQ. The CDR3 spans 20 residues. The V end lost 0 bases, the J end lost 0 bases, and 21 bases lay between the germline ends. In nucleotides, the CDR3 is TGTGCCAGCAGCTTAGCGGCTTTAAACGGACTACCAAGCTCCTACAATGAGCAGTTCTTC. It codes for CASSLAALNGLPSSYNEQFF. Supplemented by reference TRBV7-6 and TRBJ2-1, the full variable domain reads GAGVSQSPRYKVTKRGQDVALRCDPISGHVSLYWYRQALGQGPEFLTYFNYEAQQDKSGLPNDRFSAERPEGSISTLTIQRTEQRDSAMYRCASSLAALNGLPSSYNEQFFGPGTRLTVL.

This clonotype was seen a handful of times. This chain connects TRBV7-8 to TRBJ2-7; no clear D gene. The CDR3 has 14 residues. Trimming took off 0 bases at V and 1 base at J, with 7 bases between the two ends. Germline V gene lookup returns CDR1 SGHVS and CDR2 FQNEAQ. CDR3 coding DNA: TGTGCCAGCAGCTTAGCCAGAATGTCCTACGAGCAGTACTTC. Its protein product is CASSLARMSYEQYF.